A selection of T cell receptor beta chains follows, all from one sample in a study of OX40 agonist ivuxolimab in advanced cancers. Repertoires were generated with immunoSEQ multiplex PCR, while TCRdb's copy carries only in-frame clones and drops some. In the table there are approximately 74,000 clones, more than 80% of which are singletons. The sequenced sample was CD4+ or CD8+ T cells sorted from blood, obtained in a trial of the OX40 agonist ivuxolimab. The receptors were sampled from an adult with an advanced solid tumor such as melanoma, head and neck, liver or kidney cancer. CDR3s include the opening cysteine and the closing phenylalanine or tryptophan. The order of the fields is V gene, D gene, clone size, J gene, CDR3 DNA, CDR3 protein. A D gene is named only where the DNA matches it firmly. Expanded clones are given a class, and other clones once, few, many or no size at all.

>TRBV19|TRBD1|NA|TRBJ2-1
TGTGCCAGTAGTATCCCGGGACAGGGGAGCAATGAGCAGTTCTTC
CASSIPGQGSNEQFF
>TRBV5-1|TRBD2|NA|TRBJ2-3
TGCGCCAGCAGCTTGGAGGGCGGGAGATCAGATACGCAGTATTTT
CASSLEGGRSDTQYF
>TRBV19|TRBD2|NA|TRBJ2-1
TGTGCCAGTAGTATTTTCGCGGGAGCCTATGAGCAGTTCTTC
CASSIFAGAYEQFF
>TRBV25-1|NA|NA|TRBJ2-1
TGTGCCAGCAGTGAAAGGACGGGAATTCCTGAGCAGTTCTTC
CASSERTGIPEQFF
>TRBV2|TRBD2|NA|TRBJ2-1
TGTGCCAGCTTGGCGGGAGCCTACAATGAGCAGTTCTTC
CASLAGAYNEQFF
>TRBV7-2|NA|NA|TRBJ2-5
TGTGCCAGCAGCTTAGAGGGTGGACGGGAAGAGACCCAGTACTTC
CASSLEGGREETQYF
>TRBV7-9|NA|once|TRBJ2-2
TGTGCCAGCAGCTCTGGCCGGGGGCCCGGGGAGCTGTTTTTT
CASSSGRGPGELFF
>TRBV2|NA|few|TRBJ2-5
TGTGCCAGCAGTAGAACTGGAGGGGCCAGCAAGGAGACCCAGTACTTC
CASSRTGGASKETQYF
>TRBV2|NA|NA|TRBJ2-3
TGTGCCAGCAGTGTTTGGGGGGCAGGAGATACGCAGTATTTT
CASSVWGAGDTQYF
>TRBV19|TRBD1|NA|TRBJ1-5
TGTGCCAGTAGTATGGGAACAGGGGGCTTTCAGCCCCAGCATTTT
CASSMGTGGFQPQHF
>TRBV11-1|TRBD1|NA|TRBJ2-3
TGTGCCAGCAGTTCCGGGACAGTCAGGGGCACAGATACGCAGTATTTT
CASSSGTVRGTDTQYF
>TRBV7-2|TRBD2|NA|TRBJ2-7
TGTGCCAGCAGCTTATCTGCGACTAGCGGGAGACCGAGCTCCTACGAGCAGTACTTC
CASSLSATSGRPSSYEQYF
>TRBV19|NA|NA|TRBJ1-2
TGTGCCAGTAGTGATGCGGGCTTCTATGGCTACACCTTC
CASSDAGFYGYTF
>TRBV6-5|TRBD1|NA|TRBJ1-1
TGTGCCAGTAGGGACAGTTCCACTGAAGCTTTCTTT
CASRDSSTEAFF
>TRBV18|NA|once|TRBJ1-2
TGTGCCAGCTCCCCATCCGGGCGCGAAGATGGCTACACCTTC
CASSPSGREDGYTF
>TRBV28|TRBD2|few|TRBJ2-7
TGTGCCAGCAGTTTATGGGGGGGGGACCGCACCTACGAGCAGTACTTC
CASSLWGGDRTYEQYF
>TRBV5-3|NA|NA|TRBJ1-3
TGTGCCAGAAGCTTGTTCGGGGGAAGGTCTGGAAACACCATATATTTT
CARSLFGGRSGNTIYF
>TRBV19|NA|few|TRBJ2-3
TGTGCCAGTAGTATAGGGGCCCAGGATACGCAGTATTTT
CASSIGAQDTQYF
>TRBV25-1|TRBD2|NA|TRBJ2-5
TGTGCCAGCAGTGGTAGCGGGAGGGGAGAGACCCAGTACTTC
CASSGSGRGETQYF
>TRBV2|NA|NA|TRBJ1-5
TGTGCCAGCAGTGTTGGTCCTAGGGATCAGCCCCAGCATTTT
CASSVGPRDQPQHF
>TRBV14|TRBD2|NA|TRBJ2-1
TGTGCCAGCAGCCGAGGACTTGCGGGAGGCTACAATGAGCAGTTCTTC
CASSRGLAGGYNEQFF
>TRBV5-1|NA|NA|TRBJ2-7
TGCGCCTCTAAGGAAGTTCGGGAACCCTACGAGCAGTACTTC
CASKEVREPYEQYF
>TRBV30|NA|NA|TRBJ2-1
TGTGCCTGGAGCCTCTTGCGGGAAGACAATGAGCAGTTCTTC
CAWSLLREDNEQFF
>TRBV7-9|NA|NA|TRBJ2-3
TGTGCCAGCAGCTTATATTATGACTGGGGCACAGATACGCAGTATTTT
CASSLYYDWGTDTQYF
>TRBV28|NA|NA|TRBJ1-5
TGTGCCAGTAGGGTTGAGGGCAATCAGCCCCAGCATTTT
CASRVEGNQPQHF
>TRBV6-5|NA|NA|TRBJ2-7
TGTGCCAGCAGGACCCGACAGAAACTTTCCTACGAGCAGTACTTC
CASRTRQKLSYEQYF
>TRBV5-5|TRBD1|NA|TRBJ1-5
TGTGCCAGCAGCTACGGACAGGGCAATCAGCCCCAGCATTTT
CASSYGQGNQPQHF
>TRBV12-2|NA|NA|TRBJ2-2
TGTGCAAGAACCCAGGGCCTTAACACCGGGGAGCTGTTTTTT
CARTQGLNTGELFF
>TRBV5-6|NA|NA|TRBJ1-2
TGTGCCAGCAGCTTGGGCCCAGGGATCAACTATGGCTACACCTTC
CASSLGPGINYGYTF
>TRBV21-1|NA|NA|TRBJ2-5
TGTGCCAGCAGCAAAGAAACAAAGTACCAAGAGACCCAGTACTTC
CASSKETKYQETQYF
>TRBV27|TRBD2|NA|TRBJ2-7
TGTGCCAGCAGTACCGGGACTAGCGGCTACGAGCAGTACTTC
CASSTGTSGYEQYF
>TRBV19|TRBD1|NA|TRBJ2-6
TGTGCCAGTAGGGCACCGGGACAGGGGACTATCTCTGGGGCCAACGTCCTGACTTTC
CASRAPGQGTISGANVLTF
>TRBV28|TRBD2|once|TRBJ2-3
TGTGCCAGCATACCGCGCGTTTCGCGGGAGGGCCGGGATACGCAGTATTTT
CASIPRVSREGRDTQYF
>TRBV29-1|NA|NA|TRBJ2-3
TGCAGCGTTGCTTTAAGCGGCACAGATACGCAGTATTTT
CSVALSGTDTQYF
>TRBV6-6|NA|NA|TRBJ2-4
TGTGCCAGCTCCCTTTCAGCCAAAAACATTCAGTACTTC
CASSLSAKNIQYF
>TRBV30|NA|NA|TRBJ2-2
TGTGCCTGGAGGCGGCGGGCCGCCGGGGAGCTGTTTTTT
CAWRRRAAGELFF
>TRBV28|NA|NA|TRBJ2-3
TGTGCCAGCAGTTCCCCCCGCGGCCCCGAAGGCACAGATACGCAGTATTTT
CASSSPRGPEGTDTQYF
>TRBV5-6|NA|few|TRBJ1-2
TGTGCCAGCAGCTTGCGTCGAGGCGATGGCTACACCTTC
CASSLRRGDGYTF
>TRBV28|TRBD1|NA|TRBJ2-1
TGTGCCAGCAGTCGGGGGACAGGGGGAGTCAATGAGCAGTTCTTC
CASSRGTGGVNEQFF
>TRBV29-1|NA|NA|TRBJ2-3
TGCAGCGTCCCCTCTGGGGGAGATACGCAGTATTTT
CSVPSGGDTQYF
>TRBV30|NA|NA|TRBJ1-1
TGTGCCTGGAGTCTGAGACACACTGAAGCTTTCTTT
CAWSLRHTEAFF
>TRBV7-2|NA|NA|TRBJ2-4
TGTGCCAGCAGCCTTGGTGGAAGGGCTCCAAACATTCAGTACTTC
CASSLGGRAPNIQYF
>TRBV5-6|TRBD1|NA|TRBJ2-2
TGTGCCAGCAGCACGGGACAGGGAGTCACCGGGGAGCTGTTTTTT
CASSTGQGVTGELFF
>TRBV19|TRBD2|NA|TRBJ2-5
TGTGCCAGTAGTTGGGAGGGTGAGGGAGAGACCCAGTACTTC
CASSWEGEGETQYF
>TRBV28|NA|NA|TRBJ2-3
TGTGCCAGCAGTTTACTGGGGTGGGGTACGCAGTATTTT
CASSLLGWGTQYF
>TRBV20-1|NA|NA|TRBJ2-3
TGCAGTGCTACCGAGCCAGATACGCAGTATTTT
CSATEPDTQYF
>TRBV5-4|TRBD2|few|TRBJ2-5
TGTGCCAGCAGCTATAAACTAGCGGGGCAAGAGACCCAGTACTTC
CASSYKLAGQETQYF
>TRBV5-1|TRBD1|NA|TRBJ1-2
TGCGCCAGCAGCTCCCTACAGGGGGCGGTGGGTGGCTACACCTTC
CASSSLQGAVGGYTF
>TRBV11-2|NA|NA|TRBJ2-3
TGTGCCAGCAGCTTAGGAGTTTCGGCTAGCGGCACAGATACGCAGTATTTT
CASSLGVSASGTDTQYF
>TRBV7-7|TRBD2|NA|TRBJ2-3
TGTGCTAGCAGCTTGGGACTAGCGGGAGATACGCAGTATTTT
CASSLGLAGDTQYF